This entry concerns a single T cell receptor (beta chain). This clone was recorded a few times. It lacks a known antigen. The sample holds no much larger clone one base away, and base qualities are not on file. Including cysteine and phenylalanine, the CDR3 has 14 amino acids. Left in the record is the CDR3 DNA by itself, 42 bases read in frame from the first base. The germline V gene supplies CDR1 SQVTM and CDR2 ANQGSEA. Between the V and J ends, shortened by 0 bases and 9 bases respectively, the junction contains 15 bases. The data were obtained in a study of technical replicates of blood from several donors (dated by TCRdb to 2016 to 2017). The library came from the immunoSEQ multiplex PCR assay. In TCRdb, the immuneACCESS table is reduced to in-frame sequences with V and J assigned. These tables do not hold every clone; where another copy was compared, an unresolved V gene accounts for under half, and the others remain unexplained. In all, the sample holds around 79,000 clones, and around 92% of those were seen once. The top ten hold roughly 0.37% of the sample.

The clonotype comes from a human donor in good health. Some clones in this sample may be carry-over from other donors' samples. The chain links TRBV29-1 with TRBJ1-5; the best D guess is TRBD1, with 6 bases matching. The sample taken for sequencing was T cells isolated from PBMCs. The CDR3 protein is CSVEESGGGGPQHF. The bases read TGCAGCGTTGAAGAGTCCGGGGGAGGGGGGCCCCAGCATTTT.